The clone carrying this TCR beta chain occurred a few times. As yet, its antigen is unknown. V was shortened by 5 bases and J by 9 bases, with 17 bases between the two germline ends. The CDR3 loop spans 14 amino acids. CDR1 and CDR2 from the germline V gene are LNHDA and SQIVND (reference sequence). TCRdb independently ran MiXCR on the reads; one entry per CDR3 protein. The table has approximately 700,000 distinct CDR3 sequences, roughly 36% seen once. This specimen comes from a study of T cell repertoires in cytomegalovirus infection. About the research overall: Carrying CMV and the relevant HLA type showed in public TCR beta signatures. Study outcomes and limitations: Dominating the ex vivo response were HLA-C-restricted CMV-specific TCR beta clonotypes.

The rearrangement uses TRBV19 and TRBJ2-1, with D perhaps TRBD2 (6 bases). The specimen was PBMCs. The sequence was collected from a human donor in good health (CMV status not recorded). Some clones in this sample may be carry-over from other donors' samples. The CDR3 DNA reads TGTGCCAGTAGTCCACGCGTATCTAGCGTTGAGCAGTTCTTC. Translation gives CASSPRVSSVEQFF.